The 5 T cell receptor beta chains below come from one sample, sequenced in a study of molecular identifiers for immune sequencing clone quantification. From the PCR reads, TCRdb called clonotypes with MiXCR, one entry per CDR3 protein. The top ten hold around 0.84% of the sample, which has 400,000 to 600,000 distinct CDR3 sequences, 20% to 25% seen once. Sequenced sample: naive CD8+ T cells from blood, with Jurkat cell RNA spiked in. The subset is: FACS-sorted CD8+CD4-CCR7+CD45RA+ naive T cells. These receptors all come from a human donor in good health. Some libraries in this study had Jurkat cell RNA spiked in.

This clonotype was observed a few times. V is TRBV3-1 and J is TRBJ2-7; TRBD2 aligns across 11 bases. Trimming removed 4 bases from V and 2 bases from J; junction bases left unmatched: 4. The CDR3 spans 15 residues. CDR1 LGHDT and CDR2 YNNKEL come from the germline V gene (reference sequence). CDR3 sequence reads: CASSPTSGVTYEQYF. CDR3 coding DNA: TGTGCCAGCAGCCCGACTAGCGGGGTTACCTACGAGCAGTACTTC.

The CDR3 DNA is TGTGCCTCCCACCGGCCCGGGACAGGTCGTCTCGAGCAGTACTTC. Translated: CASHRPGTGRLEQYF. The rearrangement links TRBV5-3 to TRBJ2-7; TRBD1 aligns across 8 bases. Being an ORF, TRBV5-3 has a function that is uncertain. The junction had 18 bases not matched to a gene; V was cut back by 10 bases and J by 6 bases. The CDR3 length is 15 residues.

The chain has TRBV20-1 and TRBJ2-3; D may match TRBD1 or TRBD2 (5 bases each). Germline-derived CDR1 and CDR2 are DFQATT and SNEGSKA (reference sequence). V lost 6 bases to trimming and J lost 0 bases, with 10 bases between them. The length of the CDR3 is 13 residues. CDR3 protein: CSAHGGSTDTQYF. CDR3 in DNA: TGCAGTGCCCATGGGGGAAGCACAGATACGCAGTATTTT.

The table lists this clonotype with many counts. This chain uses TRBV4-3 with TRBJ2-7; TRBD1 matches at 9 bases. With 0 bases clipped from V and 7 bases from J, the junction kept 7 bases outside the gene matches. Germline V lookup: CDR1 LGHNA, CDR2 YSLEER. CDR3 length: 15 amino acids. CDR3 in DNA: TGCGCCAGCAGCCAAGACCTCGGACAGGGGTTAGAGCAGTACTTC. Translated: CASSQDLGQGLEQYF.

This clonotype was counted at least ten times. V is TRBV28 and J is TRBJ2-3; a weak D match, TRBD2 (6 bases). V was shortened by 4 bases and J by 1 base, with 12 bases between the two germline ends. The CDR3 runs 15 residues. The germline V gene encodes CDR1 MDHEN and CDR2 SYDVKM. CDR3 region: CASSWLAYGTDTQYF. CDR3 DNA sequence: TGTGCCAGCAGTTGGCTAGCGTACGGCACAGATACGCAGTATTTT.